A selection of T cell receptor beta chains follows, all from one sample in a study of Graves' ophthalmopathy and Graves' hyperthyroidism. TCRdb called the multiplex PCR reads again in MiXCR, with one record for every CDR3 protein. The sample has about 400,000 distinct CDR3 sequences, 15% seen once. Sequencing was performed on peripheral blood. The receptors come from a woman between 18 and 30 years old with stable Graves' hyperthyroidism. CDR3s include the opening cysteine and the closing phenylalanine or tryptophan. D genes are given only for firm matches. Clone size is stated in some rows and not others, as once, few, many or a class when expanded.

V gene	clone size	D gene	J gene	CDR3 DNA	CDR3 protein
TRBV25-1	.	.	TRBJ1-2	TGTGCCAGCAGTGACCCGGCAGGAGCTAACTATGGCTACACCTTC	CASSDPAGANYGYTF
TRBV7-2	many	.	TRBJ2-5	TGTGCCAGCAGCTTAGTGTGGGGGGGGCAAGGGGAGACCCAGTACTTC	CASSLVWGGQGETQYF
TRBV6-4	many	TRBD1	TRBJ2-6	TGTGCCAGCAGCATGACAGGGACCGCCTCTGGGGCCAACGTCCTGACTTTC	CASSMTGTASGANVLTF
TRBV7-2	few	TRBD1	TRBJ2-7	TGTGCCAGCAGCTTTCAGGGGGCTGCCTACGAGCAGTACTTC	CASSFQGAAYEQYF
TRBV7-3	once	.	TRBJ2-5	TGTGCCAGCAGCTTAAGGAGCGGTCTAGCGATGCAAGAGACCCAGTACTTC	CASSLRSGLAMQETQYF
TRBV6-1	many	.	TRBJ2-4	TGTGCCAGCCGTCAGGGCCTAGGGGCCAAAAACATTCAGTACTTC	CASRQGLGAKNIQYF
TRBV3-1	.	.	TRBJ2-7	TGTGCCAGCAGCCAAGATCCCTCCTACGAGCAGTACTTC	CASSQDPSYEQYF
TRBV6-2/TRBV6-3	many	.	TRBJ2-6	TGTGCCAGCACCGACCGGAGGATATCTGGGGCCAACGTCCTGACTTTC	CASTDRRISGANVLTF
TRBV27	many	.	TRBJ2-7	TGTGCCAGCAGTTTATCCCGATACAGGGAGAGGCACTTC	CASSLSRYRERHF
TRBV5-1	many	.	TRBJ1-2	TGCGCCAGCAGCCAAAAGCCGCAGGGCTCGACTTATGGCTACACCTTC	CASSQKPQGSTYGYTF
TRBV6-2/TRBV6-3	few	.	TRBJ1-5	TGTGCCAGCAGTTACTCGGGGGCTGGGTCCAATCAGCCCCAGCATTTT	CASSYSGAGSNQPQHF
TRBV20-1	.	.	TRBJ1-3	TGCAGTGTTCCGCGGGGGCCCAGGGACACCATATATTTT	CSVPRGPRDTIYF
TRBV20-1	many	TRBD2	TRBJ2-7	TGCAGTGCTCGCCTAGCGGGGCGAACTACGGAGCAGTACTTC	CSARLAGRTTEQYF
TRBV6-2/TRBV6-3	many	.	TRBJ1-1	TGTGCCAGCGGGGTAGGGGGGCGTTTGAGGTTGGTGGACACTGAAGCTTTCTTT	CASGVGGRLRLVDTEAFF
TRBV6-1	many	.	TRBJ1-2	TGTGCCAGCAGTGAAGCGGCAGACTTATACACCTTC	CASSEAADLYTF
TRBV6-5	many	.	TRBJ1-1	TGTGCCAGCAGTTCAATGAGAGGAGAAGCTTTCTTT	CASSSMRGEAFF
TRBV6-2/TRBV6-3	many	.	TRBJ1-1	TGTGCCAGCAACAGGGATTGGAACACTGAAGCTTTCTTT	CASNRDWNTEAFF
TRBV11-2	many	.	TRBJ2-7	TGTGCCAGCAGCTCAACCGGGACATGCTCCTACGAGCAGTACTTC	CASSSTGTCSYEQYF
TRBV20-1	many	.	TRBJ1-1	TGCAGTGCTAGAGATCAGGTTCCCACGAAGGACACTGAAGCTTTCTTT	CSARDQVPTKDTEAFF
TRBV24-1	few	.	TRBJ2-3	TGTGCCACCAGTGATTTCCCACAGGGAAATACGCAGTATTTT	CATSDFPQGNTQYF
TRBV13	few	TRBD1	TRBJ1-1	TGTTCCAGCAGCCGACAGGGCCCTGAAGCTTTCTTT	CSSSRQGPEAFF
TRBV2	.	.	TRBJ1-2	TGTGCCAGCAGTGCTCGACTCGGGGACTATGGCTACACCTTC	CASSARLGDYGYTF
TRBV5-1	few	TRBD1	TRBJ1-1	TGCGCCAGCAGCTTTGAGCAGGGGGTTCCGAACACTGAAGCTTTCTTT	CASSFEQGVPNTEAFF
TRBV12-5	many	.	TRBJ2-7	TGTGCTAGTGGTTTGGTAGTAACAGGCAGCTCCTACGAGCAGTACTTC	CASGLVVTGSSYEQYF
TRBV12-3/TRBV12-4	once	.	TRBJ1-1	TGTGCCAGCAGTACAACTAAGAGGGGGGGCTGGACTGAAGCTTTCTTT	CASSTTKRGGWTEAFF
TRBV3-1	.	.	TRBJ2-3	TGTGCCAGCAGCCGTCAAGTGGGGGCGGCAGATACGCAGTATTTT	CASSRQVGAADTQYF
TRBV6-1	many	TRBD1	TRBJ2-5	TGTGCCAGCAGCCGGGACAGGGAGACCCAGTACTTC	CASSRDRETQYF
TRBV6-2/TRBV6-3	many	.	TRBJ1-6	TGTGCCATCCGAGAGCCGGAACGGATTTCTTCACCCCTCCACTTT	CAIREPERISSPLHF
TRBV13	few	.	TRBJ1-3	TGTGCCAGCCACCGCAGGGGAGGCTCTGGAAACACCATATATTTT	CASHRRGGSGNTIYF
TRBV19	many	.	TRBJ1-1	TGTGCCAGTAGTATTAGTCCGTTCCTAGGACCTGAAGCTTTCTTT	CASSISPFLGPEAFF
TRBV20-1	many	.	TRBJ1-1	TGCAGTGCTAGAGACCCGCGAGGGACTCCGGACACTGAAGCTTTCTTT	CSARDPRGTPDTEAFF
TRBV7-9	few	.	TRBJ2-2	TGTGCCAGCAGCTCCACAGGGAGGAACACCGGGGAGCTGTTTTTT	CASSSTGRNTGELFF
TRBV6-2/TRBV6-3	few	.	TRBJ2-3	TGTGCCAGCAGTTACGCCACTGGCACAGATACGCAGTATTTT	CASSYATGTDTQYF
TRBV28	.	.	TRBJ2-5	TGTGCCAGCAGTCCTCAAGACGGGGGACGGCTCCAAGAGACCCAGTACTTC	CASSPQDGGRLQETQYF
TRBV19	many	.	TRBJ1-1	TGTGCCAGTAGTAACTCTGAAGCTTTCTTT	CASSNSEAFF
TRBV9	.	.	TRBJ1-1	TGTGCCAGCAGCGTAGCAGGCGGAGACACTGAAGCTTTCTTT	CASSVAGGDTEAFF
TRBV12-3/TRBV12-4	many	.	TRBJ1-1	TGTGCCAGCAGTACCATGACTGAAGCTTTCTTT	CASSTMTEAFF
TRBV6-5	many	.	TRBJ1-5	TGTGCCAGCAGTTACTCGCGAAGGATAAGCAATCAGCCCCAGCATTTT	CASSYSRRISNQPQHF
TRBV10-2	many	TRBD1	TRBJ2-7	TGCGCCAGCAGGGAGGGGACGGGACAGGGGTACGAGCAGTACTTC	CASREGTGQGYEQYF
TRBV7-2	many	TRBD2	TRBJ2-5	TGTGCCAGCAGCTTAAGAGCGGGGCAAGAGACCCAGTACTTC	CASSLRAGQETQYF
TRBV18	.	.	TRBJ2-2	TGTGCCAGCTCACCACTGCCCTCCCCCCGGGCTACCGGGGAGCTGTTTTTT	CASSPLPSPRATGELFF
TRBV5-1	many	.	TRBJ1-1	TGCGCCAGCAGCTTGGGGGGGGCTGAGGGCACTGAAGCTTTCTTT	CASSLGGAEGTEAFF
TRBV12-3/TRBV12-4	many	.	TRBJ2-7	TGTGCCAGCAGTAGGGGTTTATTGGAGCAGTACTTC	CASSRGLLEQYF
TRBV6-5	many	.	TRBJ1-6	TGTGCCAGCAGTTACTCGTCCCCAGGGGCTAATTCACCCCTCCACTTT	CASSYSSPGANSPLHF
TRBV20-1	many	.	TRBJ1-1	TGCAGTGCTAGTAACGACGCCGCTACCGATGAAGCTTTCTTT	CSASNDAATDEAFF
TRBV14	.	TRBD1	TRBJ2-2	TGTGCCAGCAGCCCGGGACAGAGAGAAGACTACACCGGGGAGCTGTTTTTT	CASSPGQREDYTGELFF
TRBV12-3/TRBV12-4	.	.	TRBJ2-5	TGTGCCAGCAGCATGGACAGAGAAGAGACCCAGTACTTC	CASSMDREETQYF
TRBV6-1	many	.	TRBJ1-2	TGTGCCAGCAGTAAACAGGGCGACTATGGCTACACCTTC	CASSKQGDYGYTF
TRBV5-1	many	.	TRBJ1-2	TGCGCCAGCAACAACCGGGACGGTCTGGACTATGGCTACACCTTC	CASNNRDGLDYGYTF
TRBV6-1	.	TRBD1	TRBJ1-6	TGTGCCAGCGACAGGGGACGGGATTCACCCCTCCACTTT	CASDRGRDSPLHF
TRBV25-1	.	.	TRBJ1-1	TGTGCCAGCAGTAACGACAGGTTATTCGGCACTGAAGCTTTCTTT	CASSNDRLFGTEAFF
TRBV12-3/TRBV12-4	.	.	TRBJ1-3	TGTGCCAGCAGCCACGACTACAGGAGCTCTGGAAACACCATATATTTT	CASSHDYRSSGNTIYF
TRBV10-3	many	TRBD1	TRBJ1-5	TGTGCCATCAGTGAGCAACCGGGACAGGGAAACAATCAGCCCCAGCATTTT	CAISEQPGQGNNQPQHF
TRBV20-1	many	TRBD1	TRBJ1-5	TGCAGTGCTCAAACAGGGGGCAATCAGCCCCAGCATTTT	CSAQTGGNQPQHF
TRBV15	many	.	TRBJ1-1	TGTGCCACCAGCAGAGGGGTTAGGGGAACGAACACTGAAGCTTTCTTT	CATSRGVRGTNTEAFF
TRBV15	many	.	TRBJ2-5	TGTGCCACCAGCAGAGACCCGGCTAGTTCAGAGACCCAGTACTTC	CATSRDPASSETQYF
TRBV5-1	many	.	TRBJ2-7	TGCGCCAGCAGCTTGGCCTCGGGGAGCAGCTACGAGCAGTACTTC	CASSLASGSSYEQYF
TRBV28	.	TRBD1	TRBJ1-6	TGTGCCAGCAGTTTTCCCGTCGGGACAGGGAGAGGGTCACCCCTCCACTTT	CASSFPVGTGRGSPLHF
TRBV7-8	many	.	TRBJ1-2	TGTGCCAGCAGCTTAGATGGACTCGGAATTATTTATGGCTACACCTTC	CASSLDGLGIIYGYTF
TRBV9	many	.	TRBJ2-5	TGTGCCAGCAGCGTAGGTGGGCGGAGGGAAGAGACCCAGTACTTC	CASSVGGRREETQYF